This T cell receptor beta chain is drawn from a study of T cells in Graves' hyperthyroidism and ophthalmopathy. What was amplified from RNA transcripts were TCR beta CDR3 regions. The TCR CDR3 first-round RT-PCR relied on the HTBI primer set. TCRdb reprocessed the multiplex PCR reads via MiXCR and lists one record per CDR3 protein. This table holds over 150,000 distinct CDR3 sequences, more than 15% found once. The diagnoses drew upon clinical symptoms, serum thyroxine and TRAb, thyroid ultrasound and orbital computed tomography. This clonotype was seen a few times. V gave up 2 bases and J gave up 4 bases, with 3 bases separating them. The germline V gene has CDR1 SGHVS and CDR2 FQNEAQ. The CDR3 extends over 12 amino acids.

The chain links TRBV7-8 to TRBJ2-1; D is unresolved. This TCR came from a woman aged 45-60 years with Graves' hyperthyroidism. Sequences were obtained from blood. The CDR3 loop reads CASSLKYNEQFF. In DNA, the CDR3 is TGTGCCAGCAGCTTAAAATACAATGAGCAGTTCTTC. Combining the CDR3 with reference TRBV7-8 and TRBJ2-1 gives the whole variable domain GAGVSQSPRYKVAKRGQDVALRCDPISGHVSLFWYQQALGQGPEFLTYFQNEAQLDKSGLPSDRFFAERPEGSVSTLKIQRTQQEDSAVYLCASSLKYNEQFFGPGTRLTVL.